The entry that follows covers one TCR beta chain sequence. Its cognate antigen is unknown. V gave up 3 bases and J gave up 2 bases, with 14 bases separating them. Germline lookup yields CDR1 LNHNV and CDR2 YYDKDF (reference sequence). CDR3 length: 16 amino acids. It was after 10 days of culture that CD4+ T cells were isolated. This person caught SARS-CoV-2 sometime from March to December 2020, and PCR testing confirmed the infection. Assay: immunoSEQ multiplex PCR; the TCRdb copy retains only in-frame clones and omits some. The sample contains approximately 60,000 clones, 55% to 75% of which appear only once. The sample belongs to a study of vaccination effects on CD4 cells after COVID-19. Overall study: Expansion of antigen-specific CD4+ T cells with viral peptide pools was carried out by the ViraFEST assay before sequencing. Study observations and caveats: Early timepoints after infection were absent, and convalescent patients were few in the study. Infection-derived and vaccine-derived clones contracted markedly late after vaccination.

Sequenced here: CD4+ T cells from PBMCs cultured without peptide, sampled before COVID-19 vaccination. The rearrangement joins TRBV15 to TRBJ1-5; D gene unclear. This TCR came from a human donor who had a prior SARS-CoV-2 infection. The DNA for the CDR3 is TGTGCCACCAGCAGCCTCCGGGATGGTGGCAATCAGCCCCAGCATTTT. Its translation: CATSSLRDGGNQPQHF.